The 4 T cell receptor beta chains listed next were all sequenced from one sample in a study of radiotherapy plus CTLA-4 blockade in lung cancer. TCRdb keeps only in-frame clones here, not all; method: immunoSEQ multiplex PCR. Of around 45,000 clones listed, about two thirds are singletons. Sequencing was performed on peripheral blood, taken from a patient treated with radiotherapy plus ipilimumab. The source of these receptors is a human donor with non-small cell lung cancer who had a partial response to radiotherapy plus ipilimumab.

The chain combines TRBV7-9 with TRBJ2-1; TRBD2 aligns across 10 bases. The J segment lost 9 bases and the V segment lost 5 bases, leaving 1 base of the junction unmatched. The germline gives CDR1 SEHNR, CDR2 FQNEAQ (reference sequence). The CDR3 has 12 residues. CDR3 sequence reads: CASSRLAGEQFF. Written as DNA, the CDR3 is TGTGCCAGCAGCCGACTAGCGGGTGAGCAGTTCTTC.

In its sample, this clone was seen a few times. CDR3 residues: CASSLQGGNTIYF. The CDR3 DNA follows: TGTGCCAGCAGCTTACAGGGTGGAAACACCATATATTTT. The V gene is TRBV7-9, the J gene TRBJ1-3, with D perhaps matching TRBD1 (5 bases). The V gene's germline CDR1 is SEHNR and CDR2 FQNEAQ (reference sequence). This CDR3 has 13 amino acids. V was clipped by 2 bases and J by 3 bases, with 5 bases between them.

CDR3 in amino acids: CASREGIYTDTQYF. In nucleotides, the CDR3 is TGTGCCAGCCGGGAGGGAATATACACAGATACGCAGTATTTT. The chain combines TRBV19 with TRBJ2-3; 8 bases match TRBD2. This CDR3 has 14 residues. Trimming took 9 bases from V and 2 from J; bases not matched to a gene: 7. Germline CDR1 LNHDA, CDR2 SQIVND (reference sequence).

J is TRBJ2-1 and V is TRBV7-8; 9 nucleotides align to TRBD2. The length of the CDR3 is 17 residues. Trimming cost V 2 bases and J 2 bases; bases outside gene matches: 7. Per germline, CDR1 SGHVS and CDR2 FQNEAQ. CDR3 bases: TGTGCCAGCAGCTTAAGCGTTAGCGGGGGAGCCTACAATGAGCAGTTCTTC. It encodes CASSLSVSGGAYNEQFF.